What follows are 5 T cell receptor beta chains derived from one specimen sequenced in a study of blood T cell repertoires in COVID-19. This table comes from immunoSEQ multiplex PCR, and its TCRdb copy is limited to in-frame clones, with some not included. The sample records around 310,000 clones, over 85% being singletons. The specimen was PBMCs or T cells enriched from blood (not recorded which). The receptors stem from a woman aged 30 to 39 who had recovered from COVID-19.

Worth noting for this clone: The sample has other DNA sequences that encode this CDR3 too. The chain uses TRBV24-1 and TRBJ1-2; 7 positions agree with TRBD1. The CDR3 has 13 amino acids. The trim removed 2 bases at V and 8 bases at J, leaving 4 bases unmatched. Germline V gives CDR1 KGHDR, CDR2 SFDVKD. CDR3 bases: TGTGCCACCAGTGATTCTGACAGGGAAGGCTACACCTTC. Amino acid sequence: CATSDSDREGYTF.

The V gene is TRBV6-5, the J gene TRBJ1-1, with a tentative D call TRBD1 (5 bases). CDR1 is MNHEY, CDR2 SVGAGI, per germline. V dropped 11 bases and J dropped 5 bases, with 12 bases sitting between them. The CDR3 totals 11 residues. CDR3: CAASRGTEAFF. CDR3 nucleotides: TGTGCCGCGTCGCGGGGGACTGAAGCTTTCTTT.

CDR3 residues: CASSRTTGYEQYF. CDR3 in DNA: TGTGCCAGCAGCCGGACTACCGGCTACGAGCAGTACTTC. The chain carries TRBV5-6 and TRBJ2-7, with a possible D match to TRBD2 (6 bases). The germline V gene has CDR1 SGHDT and CDR2 YYEEEE. V lost 4 bases and J 3 bases, leaving 11 bases between the germline ends. This CDR3 is 13 amino acids long.

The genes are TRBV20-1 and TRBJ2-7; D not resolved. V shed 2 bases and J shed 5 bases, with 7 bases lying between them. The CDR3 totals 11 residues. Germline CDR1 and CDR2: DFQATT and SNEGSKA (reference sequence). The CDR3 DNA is TGCAGTGCTAGACAGTTCCACGAGCAGTACTTC. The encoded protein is CSARQFHEQYF.

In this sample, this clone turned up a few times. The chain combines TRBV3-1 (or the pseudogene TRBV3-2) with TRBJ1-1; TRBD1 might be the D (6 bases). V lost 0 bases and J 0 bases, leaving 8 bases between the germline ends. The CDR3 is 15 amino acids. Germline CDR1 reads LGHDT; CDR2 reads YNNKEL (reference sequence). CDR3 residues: CASSQDDRLNTEAFF. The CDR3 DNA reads TGTGCCAGCAGCCAAGATGACAGGCTGAACACTGAAGCTTTCTTT.